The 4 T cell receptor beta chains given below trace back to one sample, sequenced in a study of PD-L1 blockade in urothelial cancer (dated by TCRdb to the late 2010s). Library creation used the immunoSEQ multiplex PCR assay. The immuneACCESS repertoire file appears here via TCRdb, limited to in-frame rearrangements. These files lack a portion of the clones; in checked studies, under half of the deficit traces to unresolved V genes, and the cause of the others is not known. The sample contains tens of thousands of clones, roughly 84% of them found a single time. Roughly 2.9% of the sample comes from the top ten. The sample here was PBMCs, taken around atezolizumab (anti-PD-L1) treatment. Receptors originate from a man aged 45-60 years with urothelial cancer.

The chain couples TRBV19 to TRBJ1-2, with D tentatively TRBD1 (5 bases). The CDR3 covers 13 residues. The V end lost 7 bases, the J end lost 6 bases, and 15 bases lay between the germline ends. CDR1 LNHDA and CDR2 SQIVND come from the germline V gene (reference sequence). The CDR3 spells CASNEGRSDGYTF. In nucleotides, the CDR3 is TGTGCCAGTAACGAGGGGAGGTCGGATGGCTACACCTTC.

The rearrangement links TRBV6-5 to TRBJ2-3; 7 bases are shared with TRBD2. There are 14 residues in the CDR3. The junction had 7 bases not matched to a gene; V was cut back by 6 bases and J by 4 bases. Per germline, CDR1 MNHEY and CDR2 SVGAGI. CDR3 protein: CASRAGGSADTQYF. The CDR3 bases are TGTGCCAGCAGGGCGGGCGGGAGCGCAGATACGCAGTATTTT.

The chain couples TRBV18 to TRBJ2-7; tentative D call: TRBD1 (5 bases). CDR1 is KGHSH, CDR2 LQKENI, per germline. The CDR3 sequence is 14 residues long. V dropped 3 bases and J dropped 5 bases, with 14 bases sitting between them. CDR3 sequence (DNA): TGTGCCAGCTCACCTAGGGGAAGGGTGGACGAGCAGTACTTC. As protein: CASSPRGRVDEQYF. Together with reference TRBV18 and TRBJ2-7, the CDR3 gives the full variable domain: NAGVMQNPRHLVRRRGQEARLRCSPMKGHSHVYWYRQLPEEGLKFMVYLQKENIIDESGMPKERFSAEFPKEGPSILRIQQVVRGDSAAYFCASSPRGRVDEQYFGPGTRLTVT.

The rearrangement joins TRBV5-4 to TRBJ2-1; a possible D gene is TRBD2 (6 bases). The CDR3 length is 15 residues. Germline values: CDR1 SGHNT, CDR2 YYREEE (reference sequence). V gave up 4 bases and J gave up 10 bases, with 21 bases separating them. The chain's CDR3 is CASSLSGQRAREQFF. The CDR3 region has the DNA TGTGCCAGCAGCCTCAGCGGGCAGAGGGCCAGGGAGCAGTTCTTC.